This TCR beta chain was found in a study of blood T cell repertoires in COVID-19. Enrolled through a virtual design, the participants were between 18 and 89 years of age and came from under 25 US areas. TCRdb keeps only in-frame clones here, not all; method: immunoSEQ multiplex PCR. The table includes under 350,000 clones, 75% to 90% detected once. The sequencing input was PBMCs or T cells enriched from blood (not recorded which). The source of this sequence is a woman aged 35 to 49 who had recovered from COVID-19.

The CDR3 DNA reads TGTGCCAGCAGCCAAGGATCCGGGACAGGGACCTACGAGCAGTACTTC. This encodes CASSQGSGTGTYEQYF. This sequence joins TRBV14 and TRBJ2-7; 9 bases map to TRBD1. Unmatched junction bases numbered 6, after V lost 1 base and J lost 2 bases. CDR1 SGHDN and CDR2 FVKESK come from the germline V gene. This CDR3 contains 16 residues.